Listed below are T cell receptor beta chains from one sample, sequenced in a study of CD8+ T cells in alopecia areata. Some clones are missing from TCRdb's copy, which holds only in-frame ones; the method was immunoSEQ multiplex PCR. Among 100,000 to 150,000 clones, 49% were seen once, and the ten largest hold 18%. The sample consisted of CD8+ T cells sorted from blood, taken at week 0. These receptors were obtained from a human donor with alopecia areata. The CDR3 runs from the conserved cysteine through the conserved F or W. A D gene is named only where the DNA matches it firmly. Only some rows state a clone size, as once, few, many or a class for expanded clones.

v_gene: TRBV7-3; abundance: .; d_gene: TRBD2; j_gene: TRBJ2-3; CDR3nt: TGTGCCAGCAGCCCCCAGGGCAGCGGGGGGGAAGATACGCAGTATTTT; CDR3aa: CASSPQGSGGEDTQYF
v_gene: TRBV30; abundance: .; d_gene: TRBD1; j_gene: TRBJ2-7; CDR3nt: TGTGCATATTCCGGGACAGGGGTCGAGCAGTACTTC; CDR3aa: CAYSGTGVEQYF
v_gene: TRBV4-1; abundance: .; d_gene: .; j_gene: TRBJ1-4; CDR3nt: TGCGCCAGCAGCCAAGGAGGAAAGCCGAGACAGAATGAAAAACTGTTTTTT; CDR3aa: CASSQGGKPRQNEKLFF
v_gene: TRBV5-4; abundance: once; d_gene: .; j_gene: TRBJ2-7; CDR3nt: TGTGCCAGCAGCTTGGGGGCTTACGAGCAGTACTTC; CDR3aa: CASSLGAYEQYF
v_gene: TRBV25-1; abundance: .; d_gene: .; j_gene: TRBJ1-1; CDR3nt: TGTGCCAGCAGTGAAATTGACCCGCAAGGGAGGCTTGAAGCTTTCTTT; CDR3aa: CASSEIDPQGRLEAFF
v_gene: TRBV5-4; abundance: .; d_gene: .; j_gene: TRBJ2-7; CDR3nt: TGTGCCAGCAGCTTGGGACCAGCCTACGAGCAGTACTTC; CDR3aa: CASSLGPAYEQYF
v_gene: TRBV27; abundance: .; d_gene: .; j_gene: TRBJ2-1; CDR3nt: TGTGCCAGCAGTGGGGGATACAATGAGCAGTTCTTC; CDR3aa: CASSGGYNEQFF
v_gene: TRBV12-5; abundance: .; d_gene: .; j_gene: TRBJ1-5; CDR3nt: TGTGCTAGTGGTTTGGACAGTGTTTGGCCCCAGCATTTT; CDR3aa: CASGLDSVWPQHF
v_gene: TRBV11-2; abundance: .; d_gene: .; j_gene: TRBJ2-1; CDR3nt: TGTGCCAGCAGCTTAGGAGACTACAATGAGCAGTTCTTC; CDR3aa: CASSLGDYNEQFF
v_gene: TRBV5-6; abundance: .; d_gene: .; j_gene: TRBJ2-3; CDR3nt: TGTGCCAGCAGCTATTTCATTACAGATACGCAGTATTTT; CDR3aa: CASSYFITDTQYF
v_gene: TRBV19; abundance: few; d_gene: .; j_gene: TRBJ2-7; CDR3nt: TGTGCCAGTAGCCGCGATGGGTACGAGCAGTACTTC; CDR3aa: CASSRDGYEQYF
v_gene: TRBV7-8; abundance: .; d_gene: .; j_gene: TRBJ1-2; CDR3nt: TGTGCCAGCAGCTTAGCTATAGGGCCTCAGAAGAATGGCTACACCTTC; CDR3aa: CASSLAIGPQKNGYTF
v_gene: TRBV5-1; abundance: .; d_gene: TRBD1; j_gene: TRBJ1-2; CDR3nt: TGCGCCAGCAGCACGGGACAGGGTTTTGGAGGCTACACCTTC; CDR3aa: CASSTGQGFGGYTF
v_gene: TRBV30; abundance: .; d_gene: .; j_gene: TRBJ1-1; CDR3nt: TGTGCCTGTCCGGTAAGTCGTAGCACTGAAGCTTTCTTT; CDR3aa: CACPVSRSTEAFF
v_gene: TRBV6-1; abundance: few; d_gene: .; j_gene: TRBJ2-5; CDR3nt: TGTGCCAGCAGTCCGCTTGGGCTAGCAATGGAGACCCAGTACTTC; CDR3aa: CASSPLGLAMETQYF
v_gene: TRBV6-4; abundance: many; d_gene: TRBD1; j_gene: TRBJ2-2; CDR3nt: TGTGCCAGCAGTGAATCAGGGGGCACCGGGGAGCTGTTTTTT; CDR3aa: CASSESGGTGELFF
v_gene: TRBV4-1; abundance: few; d_gene: .; j_gene: TRBJ2-4; CDR3nt: TGCGCCAGCAGCCAAGTGGGTACGGACATTCAGTACTTC; CDR3aa: CASSQVGTDIQYF
v_gene: TRBV5-1; abundance: .; d_gene: .; j_gene: TRBJ2-7; CDR3nt: TGCGCCAGCAGCTTTGAAGGGGTATCTGGGCAGTACTTC; CDR3aa: CASSFEGVSGQYF
v_gene: TRBV6-1; abundance: .; d_gene: .; j_gene: TRBJ1-4; CDR3nt: TGTGCCATCAGTGATGAGGATAGCAGCAGTGAAAAACTGTTTTTT; CDR3aa: CAISDEDSSSEKLFF
v_gene: TRBV11-2; abundance: .; d_gene: TRBD1; j_gene: TRBJ1-1; CDR3nt: TGTGCCAGCAGCTTATGGGACAGGGGCGATGAAGCTTTCTTT; CDR3aa: CASSLWDRGDEAFF
v_gene: TRBV4-1; abundance: few; d_gene: .; j_gene: TRBJ2-7; CDR3nt: TGCGCCAGCAGCCCAGGGGTGATCTACGAGCAGTACTTC; CDR3aa: CASSPGVIYEQYF
v_gene: TRBV27; abundance: .; d_gene: .; j_gene: TRBJ2-7; CDR3nt: TGTGCCAGCAGTTTTCAAGGGCAGATAGGCTACGAGCAGTACTTC; CDR3aa: CASSFQGQIGYEQYF
v_gene: TRBV13; abundance: .; d_gene: .; j_gene: TRBJ2-3; CDR3nt: TGTGCCAGCAGCTTAGAGGCTAGCAGGCATTATTTT; CDR3aa: CASSLEASRHYF
v_gene: TRBV27; abundance: .; d_gene: .; j_gene: TRBJ1-2; CDR3nt: TGTGCCAGCAGTTCCGGGGATGGCTACACCTTC; CDR3aa: CASSSGDGYTF
v_gene: TRBV7-9; abundance: .; d_gene: TRBD1; j_gene: TRBJ2-7; CDR3nt: TGTGCCAGCAGCCCCCGACAGGGGCAGGACGAGCAGTACTTC; CDR3aa: CASSPRQGQDEQYF
v_gene: TRBV5-8; abundance: .; d_gene: .; j_gene: TRBJ2-1; CDR3nt: TGTGCCAGCAGCTTGTACGGTCTGGATGAGCAGTTCTTC; CDR3aa: CASSLYGLDEQFF
v_gene: TRBV4-3; abundance: few; d_gene: TRBD1; j_gene: TRBJ1-2; CDR3nt: TGCGCCAGCAGCCAGGACAGGGGGCATGGCTACACCTTC; CDR3aa: CASSQDRGHGYTF
v_gene: TRBV6-6; abundance: few; d_gene: .; j_gene: TRBJ2-7; CDR3nt: TGTGCCAGCAGTTACGGGGAATACGAGCAGTACTTC; CDR3aa: CASSYGEYEQYF
v_gene: TRBV15; abundance: .; d_gene: .; j_gene: TRBJ2-3; CDR3nt: TGTGCCACCAGCAGAGAACAGTACACAGATACGCAGTATTTT; CDR3aa: CATSREQYTDTQYF
v_gene: TRBV4-1; abundance: few; d_gene: .; j_gene: TRBJ2-5; CDR3nt: TGCGCCAGCAGCCAAGATAGGACAGCGGAAGAGACCCAGTACTTC; CDR3aa: CASSQDRTAEETQYF
v_gene: TRBV4-1; abundance: .; d_gene: .; j_gene: TRBJ1-1; CDR3nt: TGCGCCAGCAGCCAAGGATGGAACACTGAAGCTTTCTTT; CDR3aa: CASSQGWNTEAFF
v_gene: TRBV9; abundance: .; d_gene: .; j_gene: TRBJ2-7; CDR3nt: TGTGCCAGCAGCGTAGACGGCACAGACGAGCAGTACTTC; CDR3aa: CASSVDGTDEQYF
v_gene: TRBV13; abundance: .; d_gene: .; j_gene: TRBJ2-7; CDR3nt: TGTGCCAGCAGCCCCGGAAGAAACTACGAGCAGTACTTC; CDR3aa: CASSPGRNYEQYF
v_gene: TRBV29-1; abundance: .; d_gene: TRBD1; j_gene: TRBJ1-2; CDR3nt: TGCAGCGTTGAAGATCTGGACAGGGGGACCTATGGCTACACCTTC; CDR3aa: CSVEDLDRGTYGYTF
v_gene: TRBV30; abundance: .; d_gene: .; j_gene: TRBJ2-2; CDR3nt: TGTGCCTGGACCCGGACAACGAACACCGGGGAGCTGTTTTTT; CDR3aa: CAWTRTTNTGELFF
v_gene: TRBV5-4; abundance: .; d_gene: .; j_gene: TRBJ2-1; CDR3nt: TGTGCCAGCAGCTTGGTGAGCAATGAGCAGTTCTTC; CDR3aa: CASSLVSNEQFF
v_gene: TRBV13; abundance: .; d_gene: .; j_gene: TRBJ1-1; CDR3nt: TGTGCCAGCAGCGCGGGGCCTATGAACACTGAAGCTTTCTTT; CDR3aa: CASSAGPMNTEAFF
v_gene: TRBV5-6; abundance: .; d_gene: .; j_gene: TRBJ1-1; CDR3nt: TGTGCCAGCAGCTTTACTGATGCTGAAGCTTTCTTT; CDR3aa: CASSFTDAEAFF
v_gene: TRBV11-2; abundance: .; d_gene: .; j_gene: TRBJ1-6; CDR3nt: TGTGCCAGCAGCCCCCCGACAGTCCCACCCCTCCACTTT; CDR3aa: CASSPPTVPPLHF
v_gene: TRBV13; abundance: .; d_gene: .; j_gene: TRBJ2-7; CDR3nt: TGTGCCAGCAGCTCCACGGACGGGGATTCCTACGAGCAGTACTTC; CDR3aa: CASSSTDGDSYEQYF
v_gene: TRBV30; abundance: .; d_gene: TRBD1; j_gene: TRBJ1-4; CDR3nt: TGTGCCTGGACACCGACAGGGGCTTATGAAAAACTGTTTTTT; CDR3aa: CAWTPTGAYEKLFF
v_gene: TRBV11-1; abundance: many; d_gene: .; j_gene: TRBJ2-3; CDR3nt: TGTGCCAGCAGCTCCGGGTCTCGCACAGATACGCAGTATTTT; CDR3aa: CASSSGSRTDTQYF
v_gene: TRBV6-1; abundance: .; d_gene: TRBD1; j_gene: TRBJ2-7; CDR3nt: TGTGCCAGCAGTGAAAATCCAGGGGGCTACGAGCAGTACTTC; CDR3aa: CASSENPGGYEQYF
v_gene: TRBV29-1; abundance: few; d_gene: .; j_gene: TRBJ1-2; CDR3nt: TGCAGCGCGGGTGAGGTAACCAACTATGGCTACACCTTC; CDR3aa: CSAGEVTNYGYTF
v_gene: TRBV29-1; abundance: .; d_gene: .; j_gene: TRBJ2-2; CDR3nt: TGCAGCGTTCCAACATCGAACACCGGGGAGCTGTTTTTT; CDR3aa: CSVPTSNTGELFF
v_gene: TRBV18; abundance: .; d_gene: .; j_gene: TRBJ2-7; CDR3nt: TGTGCCAGCTCACCGGGATCAGGAGCTTTCTACGAGCAGTACTTC; CDR3aa: CASSPGSGAFYEQYF
v_gene: TRBV6-4; abundance: many; d_gene: TRBD2; j_gene: TRBJ2-1; CDR3nt: TGTGCCAGCAGTGACTCGGGGGGGTTCAATGAGCAGTTCTTC; CDR3aa: CASSDSGGFNEQFF
v_gene: TRBV6-5; abundance: .; d_gene: .; j_gene: TRBJ1-1; CDR3nt: TGTGCCACTTCGGGGGGCGCAGAAGCTTTCTTT; CDR3aa: CATSGGAEAFF
v_gene: TRBV27; abundance: .; d_gene: TRBD1; j_gene: TRBJ1-2; CDR3nt: TGTGCCAGCAGCTTGGACAGGGCCTATGGCTACACCTTC; CDR3aa: CASSLDRAYGYTF
v_gene: TRBV27; abundance: .; d_gene: .; j_gene: TRBJ2-5; CDR3nt: TGTGCCAGCAAGACCGGGCCAAGGGGGACCCAGTACTTC; CDR3aa: CASKTGPRGTQYF
v_gene: TRBV5-5; abundance: .; d_gene: .; j_gene: TRBJ2-7; CDR3nt: TGCGCCAGCAGCCAAGCCCTGGAGGGGGCAGGAGGAGAGCAGTACTTC; CDR3aa: CASSQALEGAGGEQYF
v_gene: TRBV2; abundance: few; d_gene: .; j_gene: TRBJ1-1; CDR3nt: TGTGCCAGCAGAGACAGGCGCGGGGTCACTGAAGCTTTCTTT; CDR3aa: CASRDRRGVTEAFF
v_gene: TRBV6-5; abundance: few; d_gene: .; j_gene: TRBJ1-2; CDR3nt: TGTGCCAGCAGTTACGATCAGGGGATCCCCTATGGCTACACCTTC; CDR3aa: CASSYDQGIPYGYTF
v_gene: TRBV5-1; abundance: .; d_gene: TRBD1; j_gene: TRBJ1-1; CDR3nt: TGCGCCAGCAGCTCCCCGACAGGGAAAATGATGGACACTGAAGCTTTCTTT; CDR3aa: CASSSPTGKMMDTEAFF
v_gene: TRBV9; abundance: .; d_gene: TRBD1; j_gene: TRBJ2-1; CDR3nt: TGTGCCAGCAGCCCGCGGACAGGGAGCTCCTACAATGAGCAGTTCTTC; CDR3aa: CASSPRTGSSYNEQFF
v_gene: TRBV29-1; abundance: .; d_gene: .; j_gene: TRBJ2-2; CDR3nt: TGCAGCGTTGCCGGGGGGCCAGACACCGGGGAGCTGTTTTTT; CDR3aa: CSVAGGPDTGELFF
v_gene: TRBV19; abundance: few; d_gene: TRBD2; j_gene: TRBJ2-1; CDR3nt: TGTGCCAGTAGTATTCGAGCGGGGGCCTACAATGAGCAGTTCTTC; CDR3aa: CASSIRAGAYNEQFF